These 14 T cell receptor beta chains originate from one sample sequenced in a study of shared clonotypes between healthy human individuals. Positive CCR7 selection of CD45RO-negative cells yielded the naive CD8 cells, and terminally differentiated effector memory CD45RA+ cells were excluded. Sequencing used immunoSEQ multiplex PCR; TCRdb keeps in-frame clones, though not all of them. The top ten clones hold about 1.1% of a sample with more than 2 million clones, over 85% of them seen once. Sequenced material: naive CD8+ T cells sorted from blood. Receptors originate from a young man in good health.

V gene TRBV21-1 combines with J gene TRBJ2-4; the table's D call, TRBD1, has no DNA check behind it. TRBV21-1 represents a pseudogene. CDR3 size: 18 residues. The CDR3, as DNA: TGTGCCAGCGGACTGACACTTCGGGACAGGGTTCTCAAAAACATTCAGTACTTC. Amino acid sequence: CASGLTLRDRVLKNIQYF.

The V and J genes are TRBV28 and TRBJ2-7, with D perhaps TRBD2 (7 bases). This CDR3 is 15 amino acids long. Trimming removed 3 bases at V and 5 bases at J, with 17 bases between. The germline gives CDR1 MDHEN, CDR2 SYDVKM. The CDR3 loop is CASSFPGEGLNEQYF. The CDR3 DNA is TGTGCCAGCAGTTTCCCAGGGGAGGGTCTGAACGAGCAGTACTTC.

The chain carries TRBV6-5 and TRBJ1-1, with D perhaps TRBD1 (6 bases). Germline V gives CDR1 MNHEY, CDR2 SVGAGI. V lost 8 bases and J lost 1, with 17 bases in between. The CDR3 runs to 15 residues. In nucleotides, the CDR3 is TGTGCCAGCCGTGTACAGGGTGGGGGGAACACTGAAGCTTTCTTT. Translating it yields CASRVQGGGNTEAFF.

The chain employs TRBV7-9 and TRBJ1-1; D is perhaps TRBD1 (5 bases). There are 15 residues in the CDR3. CDR1 is SEHNR, CDR2 FQNEAQ, per germline (reference sequence). V was trimmed by 1 base and J by 3 bases, leaving 12 bases between them. The CDR3 sequence: CASSLETASYTEAFF. The CDR3 region has the DNA TGTGCCAGCAGCTTAGAGACAGCTTCCTACACTGAAGCTTTCTTT. Supplemented by reference TRBV7-9 and TRBJ1-1, the full variable domain reads DTGVSQNPRHKITKRGQNVTFRCDPISEHNRLYWYRQTLGQGPEFLTYFQNEAQLEKSRLLSDRFSAERPKGSFSTLEIQRTEQGDSAMYLCASSLETASYTEAFFGQGTRLTVV.

The V gene is TRBV11-2, the J gene TRBJ2-1; D might be TRBD2 (6 bases). The CDR3 covers 17 residues. V lost 0 bases, J lost 2 bases, and 14 bases lay in between. The germline gives CDR1 SGHAT, CDR2 FQNNGV. The chain's CDR3 is CASSLDLTRTTYNEQFF. CDR3 in DNA: TGTGCCAGCAGCTTAGACCTGACTAGGACTACCTACAATGAGCAGTTCTTC.

CDR3 DNA sequence: TGTGCCAGCAGTGACCCGGGACTCGGCCCCGGGGAGCTGTTTTTT. Its translation is CASSDPGLGPGELFF. V gene TRBV9 combines with J gene TRBJ2-2; possibly TRBD2 for D (6 bases). This CDR3 has 15 amino acids. Trimming cost V 5 bases and J 6 bases, with 17 bases left between them. Germline CDR1 and CDR2: SGDLS and YYNGEE.

This chain connects TRBV4-3 to TRBJ2-7; 9 nucleotides align to TRBD2. Germline lookup yields CDR1 LGHNA and CDR2 YSLEER. V dropped 1 base and J dropped 3; count of bases not matched to a gene: 13. The CDR3 sequence is 18 residues long. As DNA, the CDR3 is TGCGCCAGCAGCCAAGGGCCCCTTTGGCGGGAGGGTATCTACGAGCAGTACTTC. Translating gives CASSQGPLWREGIYEQYF.

V and J are TRBV4-1 and TRBJ2-2, with a weak D call TRBD1 (6 bases). CDR3 length: 14 amino acids. Per the germline V gene, CDR1 is MGHRA and CDR2 is YSYEKL. V shed 1 base and J shed 7 bases, with 10 bases lying between them. The CDR3 DNA is TGCGCCAGCAGCCAAGTAGGACAGAACGGGGAGCTGTTTTTT. Translating it yields CASSQVGQNGELFF.

This clone has only a few counts. V and J are TRBV7-9 and TRBJ2-2; D possibly corresponds to TRBD2 (5 bases). Germline V lookup: CDR1 SEHNR, CDR2 FQNEAQ (reference sequence). Trimming took 1 base from V and 3 from J, leaving 21 bases between them. The CDR3 loop spans 19 amino acids. CDR3 sequence (DNA): TGTGCCAGCAGCTTAGTAGTACTGAGGGCCCCTGGGGACACCGGGGAGCTGTTTTTT. It encodes CASSLVVLRAPGDTGELFF.

The chain is built from TRBV29-1 and TRBJ2-3, with D maybe TRBD2 (6 bases). The germline V gene encodes CDR1 SQVTM and CDR2 ANQGSEA. The CDR3 runs to 16 residues. Deletions cut 4 bases from V and 3 bases from J, with 20 bases between. CDR3 region: CSVVGTEDAGTDTQYF. CDR3 nucleotide sequence: TGCAGCGTTGTAGGGACTGAAGATGCAGGGACAGATACGCAGTATTTT.

The chain combines TRBV19 with TRBJ2-3, with D possibly matching TRBD2 (6 bases). Germline V gene sequence: CDR1 LNHDA, CDR2 SQIVND (reference sequence). Trimming stripped 6 bases from V and 0 bases from J, with 13 bases between. This CDR3 has 15 amino acids. CDR3 sequence: CASSTGLASTDTQYF. CDR3 DNA sequence: TGTGCCAGTAGCACCGGCCTAGCGAGCACAGATACGCAGTATTTT.

The V gene is TRBV7-9, the J gene TRBJ2-7, with D uncertain. The CDR3 loop spans 13 amino acids. Germline V gene lookup returns CDR1 SEHNR and CDR2 FQNEAQ (reference sequence). The V end lost 0 bases, the J end lost 3 bases, and 6 bases lay between the germline ends. CDR3: CASSLAHVYEQYF. For the CDR3, the DNA is TGTGCCAGCAGCTTAGCGCATGTCTACGAGCAGTACTTC.

The chain has TRBV4-1 and TRBJ1-1; the D gene is possibly TRBD1 (5 bases). This CDR3 is 14 amino acids long. Trimming removed 0 bases at V and 10 bases at J, with 15 bases between. Germline-derived CDR1 and CDR2 are MGHRA and YSYEKL. The CDR3 bases are TGCGCCAGCAGCCAAGATGCCGGGGGGGTGTCAGCTTTCTTT. Translation: CASSQDAGGVSAFF.

V and J are TRBV7-8 and TRBJ2-5, with 8 bases identical to TRBD1. CDR1 SGHVS and CDR2 FQNEAQ come from the germline V gene. The CDR3 is made up of 16 amino acids. Trimming at V came to 4 bases and at J to 1 base, leaving 8 bases not matched to a gene. The CDR3 loop reads CASSSSTGGIQETQYF. DNA of the CDR3: TGTGCCAGCAGCTCCAGTACAGGGGGGATCCAAGAGACCCAGTACTTC.